This record concerns one T cell receptor (beta chain) sequence. Its antigen is not known. This entry is derived from a study of T cell repertoires in cytomegalovirus infection. Study information: HLA-B-restricted CMV epitopes that are well studied, plus recently identified HLA-C-restricted ones, were used by the study. Matching HLA type, along with CMV infection, was indicated by public TCR beta signatures.

TCRdb passed the reads through MiXCR, listing each CDR3 protein once. The table has about 350,000 distinct CDR3 sequences, nearly 35% seen once; the top ten hold about 13%. V was cut by 8 bases and J by 0 bases, with 11 bases left in between. This CDR3 comprises 14 residues. CDR1 and CDR2 from the germline V gene are GTSNPN and SVGIG (reference sequence). This chain joins TRBV30 and TRBJ2-6; tentative D call: TRBD1 (6 bases). The TCR originated in a human donor in good health (CMV status not recorded). Some clones in this sample may be carry-over from other donors' samples. Sequenced here: cultured PBMCs, sampled from culture after CMV antigen stimulation. Here the CDR3 DNA reads TGTGCCGGGGGCCGATCCTCTGGGGCCAACGTCCTGACTTTC. Residues: CAGGRSSGANVLTF.